This T cell receptor beta chain originates from a study of cytomegalovirus exposure and HLA in healthy donors. This PCR relied on a set of 60 Vbeta primers and 13 Jbeta primers. The data were produced by immunoSEQ multiplex PCR, yet TCRdb's version contains in-frame clones alone and is incomplete. Of under 200,000 clones listed, 75% to 90% are singletons. Deletions cut 5 bases from V and 0 bases from J, with 10 bases between. The CDR3 runs to 14 residues. Germline CDR1 is MNHEY and CDR2 is SVGAGI. The sequencing input was PBMCs. The chain recombines TRBV6-5 with TRBJ1-1, with D unresolved. This sequence was found in a human donor in good health. The CDR3 sequence is CASSRTVMNTEAFF. The DNA for the CDR3 is TGTGCCAGCAGTCGAACAGTTATGAACACTGAAGCTTTCTTT.